Below, 12 T cell receptor beta chains from the same sample are listed, as sequenced in a study of OX40 agonist ivuxolimab in advanced cancers. Here immunoSEQ multiplex PCR was the method, and the copy in TCRdb shows in-frame clones only, minus some. The sample includes over 50,000 clones, around 86% of them seen just once. The material was CD4+ or CD8+ T cells sorted from blood, obtained in a trial of the OX40 agonist ivuxolimab. The source of these receptors is an adult with an advanced solid tumor such as melanoma, head and neck, liver or kidney cancer.

The chain combines TRBV6-1 with TRBJ2-2; D ambiguous. Trimming pared 3 bases from V and 2 bases from J, leaving 7 bases between. Germline assignment: CDR1 MNHNS and CDR2 SASEGT. The CDR3 spans 14 residues. The CDR3 loop is CASSEMGNTGELFF. CDR3 DNA sequence: TGTGCCAGCAGTGAGATGGGTAACACCGGGGAGCTGTTTTTT.

The rearrangement links TRBV30 to TRBJ2-2; TRBD2 aligns across 8 bases. The CDR3 has 18 residues. Losses at the gene ends were 2 bases for V and 1 base for J; bases not matched to a gene: 12. Germline assignment: CDR1 GTSNPN and CDR2 SVGIG (reference sequence). As DNA, the CDR3 is TGTGCCTGGAGTTTGCGGGGGGCCAGGGGACGGAACACCGGGGAGCTGTTTTTT. It translates to CAWSLRGARGRNTGELFF. The entire variable domain, with the rest obtained from reference TRBV30 and TRBJ2-2, is as follows: SQTIHQWPATLVQPVGSPLSLECTVEGTSNPNLYWYRQAAGRGLQLLFYSVGIGQISSEVPQNLSASRPQDRQFILSSKKLLLSDSGFYLCAWSLRGARGRNTGELFFGEGSRLTVL.

To note about this clone: The junction departs from the called germline gene at one end, perhaps through a read error. The chain is built from TRBV2 and TRBJ1-4; unclear D gene. There are 12 residues in the CDR3. CDR1 SNHLY and CDR2 FYNNEI come from the germline V gene. CDR3: CDSSGSGEKLFF. In DNA form, the CDR3 reads TGTGACAGCAGTGGGTCCGGTGAAAAACTGTTTTTT.

The chain couples TRBV5-6 to TRBJ2-2, with D maybe TRBD1 (5 bases). Germline CDR1 SGHDT, CDR2 YYEEEE. The V end was cut by 4 bases, the J end by 4 bases, with 14 bases between. CDR3 length: 15 amino acids. The CDR3 reads CASSLWGGFTGELFF. CDR3 bases: TGTGCCAGCAGCCTCTGGGGCGGATTCACCGGGGAGCTGTTTTTT.

The V gene is TRBV5-6, the J gene TRBJ1-6; D ambiguous. Germline V gene data show CDR1 as SGHDT and CDR2 as YYEEEE. The CDR3 has 14 residues. V dropped 1 base and J dropped 9 bases, with 11 bases sitting between them. Here the CDR3 reads CASSLPTASSPLHF. The DNA for the CDR3 is TGTGCCAGCAGCTTGCCCACAGCTTCTTCACCCCTCCACTTT.

The chain has TRBV29-1 and TRBJ1-5, with a tentative D call TRBD1 (6 bases). The CDR3 covers 11 residues. V was clipped by 5 bases and J by 11 bases, with 13 bases between them. Per germline, CDR1 SQVTM and CDR2 ANQGSEA. The CDR3 here is CSVSGGGAQHF. DNA of the CDR3: TGCAGCGTTTCGGGAGGGGGAGCCCAGCATTTT.

The chain is built from TRBV9 and TRBJ2-3; 10 positions match TRBD1. V dropped 0 bases and J dropped 8; count of bases not matched to a gene: 15. Germline CDR1 reads SGDLS; CDR2 reads YYNGEE. This CDR3 spans 18 amino acids. CDR3 DNA: TGTGCCAGCAGCGTAGCCCCGACCGGGACAGGGGCAGTCTTTACGCAGTATTTT. Encoded protein: CASSVAPTGTGAVFTQYF.

Written as DNA, the CDR3 is TGCGCCGGAATCCCCCGGACTAGACTCACAGATACGCAGTATTTT. Protein: CAGIPRTRLTDTQYF. The chain combines TRBV5-1 with TRBJ2-3; 7 nucleotides match TRBD2. V trimming: 10 bases; J trimming: 2 bases; junction bases outside the gene matches: 13. Germline CDR1 SGHRS, CDR2 YFSETQ. The length of the CDR3 is 15 residues. Complete variable domain (other parts from reference TRBV5-1 and TRBJ2-3): KAGVTQTPRYLIKTRGQQVTLSCSPISGHRSVSWYQQTPGQGLQFLFEYFSETQRNKGNFPGRFSGRQFSNSRSEMNVSTLELGDSALYLCAGIPRTRLTDTQYFGPGTRLTVL.

The chain is built from TRBV28 and TRBJ2-6, with D possibly matching TRBD2 (5 bases). This CDR3 is built from 15 residues. Germline values: CDR1 MDHEN, CDR2 SYDVKM. V shed 6 bases and J shed 0 bases, with 9 bases lying between them. The chain's CDR3 is CASSRDSSGANVLTF. The DNA for the CDR3 is TGTGCCAGCAGCCGGGATAGCTCTGGGGCCAACGTCCTGACTTTC.

This chain links TRBV6-1 with TRBJ2-7, with 8 bases that match TRBD2. This CDR3 has 13 residues. The germline V gene has CDR1 MNHNS and CDR2 SASEGT. V dropped 3 bases and J dropped 2; count of bases not matched to a gene: 0. CDR3 amino acids: CASSEGLAYEQYF. DNA of the CDR3: TGTGCCAGCAGTGAGGGACTAGCCTACGAGCAGTACTTC.

This clone was seen once. The CDR3: CASMSSGRAGELFF. The CDR3 DNA reads TGTGCCAGCATGAGTAGCGGGAGGGCCGGGGAGCTGTTTTTT. The gene calls are TRBV2 and TRBJ2-2; 11 bases are a match to TRBD2. Germline V gene lookup returns CDR1 SNHLY and CDR2 FYNNEI. The V segment lost 7 bases and the J segment 6 bases; nucleotides outside the gene matches: 4. This CDR3 region has 14 residues.

V gene TRBV10-3 combines with J gene TRBJ2-7, with 8 bases lining up with TRBD1. This CDR3 has 14 amino acids. Looked up from germline, CDR1 is ENHRY and CDR2 is SYGVKD. V lost 6 bases, J lost 5 bases, and 9 bases stayed unmatched. This CDR3 reads CAISGRQGLDEQYF. The CDR3 DNA sequence: TGTGCCATCAGCGGAAGACAGGGGCTCGACGAGCAGTACTTC.